This T cell receptor (beta chain) stems from a study of blood T cell repertoires in COVID-19. Original data processing: By means of reference gene primer amplification, nucleated cell counts were estimated. Profiled with immunoSEQ multiplex PCR; TCRdb holds only in-frame clones, not every one. The D gene and trimming were derived from the DNA, and the V and J assignments and clone size from that table. The sample includes some 200,000 clones, almost 80% of them seen just once. The V and J ends lost 8 bases and 8 bases, in that order; junction bases with no gene match: 13. The germline V gene has CDR1 SNHLY and CDR2 FYNNEI. This CDR3 region has 14 residues.

V usage is TRBV2 and J usage is TRBJ1-1; 8 bases line up with TRBD1. The sample was peripheral blood. This receptor was taken from a woman in her 70s with acute or convalescent COVID-19. The CDR3: CASGATGVVGEAFF. The CDR3 region has the DNA TGTGCCAGCGGAGCGACAGGGGTCGTAGGAGAAGCTTTCTTT.